This entry concerns a single TCR beta chain. In the authors' workflow: It was from reference gene primer amplification that nucleated cell counts were estimated. TCRdb's copy holds only in-frame clones and misses some; the assay was immunoSEQ multiplex PCR. V and J calls and clone size are those listed in that table; D and trimming were worked out from the DNA. The sample gives approximately 490,000 clones, about nine tenths of which show up once; around 8% is in the top ten. The sample comes from a study of blood T cell repertoires in COVID-19. Study information: COVID-19 samples, acute and convalescent, were from the United States, Italy and Spain. In each case, the material was cDNA or gDNA derived from T cells, B-cell-depleted T cells, or PBMCs.

V lost 5 bases to trimming and J lost 4 bases; unmatched junction nucleotides: 6. Germline V gene sequence: CDR1 LGHDT, CDR2 YNNKEL (reference sequence). The CDR3 extends over 16 amino acids. Recovered status in Cohort 3 required two negative PCRs, clearance, or symptom resolution. This TCR came from a woman in her sixties or seventies who had recovered from COVID-19. The chain has TRBV3-1 (or the pseudogene TRBV3-2) and TRBJ2-5, with TRBD2 matching 14 bases. The sequenced material came from PBMCs or T cells enriched from blood (not recorded which). In DNA, the CDR3 is TGTGCCAGCAGCGTTCGACTAGCGGGGGGGGGAGAGACCCAGTACTTC. It is translated as CASSVRLAGGGETQYF.